This TCR beta chain was captured by sequencing in a study of T cell responses to AZD1222 COVID-19 vaccine. Study findings and constraints: Clonal diversity may have been underestimated in mostly white British donors. No repertoire was sampled before or during the peak T cell response, only after it. Spike-specific TCR breadth and depth went up after people got two AZD1222 doses.

The CDR3 has 14 residues. Per germline, CDR1 MDHEN and CDR2 SYDVKM. Trimming removed 5 bases at V and 5 bases at J, with 16 bases between. Comments on this clone: Antigen specificity is unknown.

Sequencing used immunoSEQ multiplex PCR; TCRdb keeps in-frame clones, though not all of them. The sample lists around 91,000 clones; approximately 89% were seen once. V and J are TRBV28 and TRBJ2-7; D tentatively fits TRBD1 or TRBD2 (5 bases each). The clonotype was recovered from an adult who received the AZD1222 COVID-19 vaccine. Specimen: peripheral blood, collected 28 days after the second AZD1222 dose. The chain's CDR3 is CASSLGTPVNEQYF. The CDR3, as DNA: TGTGCCAGCAGTCTCGGGACCCCCGTGAACGAGCAGTACTTC.